This T cell receptor (beta chain) was sequenced in a study of blood T cell repertoires in COVID-19. Study background: Donors in the United States, Italy and Spain gave samples during acute or convalescent COVID-19. T cells, B-cell-depleted T cells, or PBMCs supplied cDNA or gDNA.

Assay: immunoSEQ multiplex PCR; the TCRdb copy retains only in-frame clones and omits some. The repertoire has over 150,000 clones, 75% to 85% of them found once; the top ten carry about 12%. From germline, CDR1 is MGHRA and CDR2 YSYEKL. The germline V and J ends were trimmed by 3 bases and 7 bases, with 27 bases remaining between them. The CDR3 sequence is 18 residues long. This clone was counted between two and nine times. J is TRBJ2-5 and V is TRBV4-1; a weak D match, TRBD1 (6 bases). Sequenced sample: peripheral blood. This receptor was taken from a woman aged 55-69 years with COVID-19, enrolled during active disease. The CDR3 region is CASSHQGIIGTYNGTQYF. The CDR3 DNA is TGCGCCAGCAGCCACCAGGGGATTATCGGGACATATAATGGGACCCAGTACTTC.